Presented here are 8 T cell receptor beta chains from one specimen sequenced in a study of blood T cell repertoires in COVID-19. Generated by immunoSEQ multiplex PCR, the TCRdb table keeps only in-frame clones and is missing some. The sample lists about 310,000 clones, almost 90% occurring once. The sample taken for sequencing was peripheral blood. These receptors originate from a woman under 40 with COVID-19, enrolled during active disease.

The chain carries TRBV11-2 and TRBJ1-2; TRBD1 might be the D (5 bases). The CDR3 runs 13 residues. Trimming removed 3 bases at V and 2 bases at J, with 7 bases between. From germline, CDR1 is SGHAT and CDR2 FQNNGV. CDR3 loop: CASSLTENYGYTF. The DNA for the CDR3 is TGTGCCAGCAGCTTGACAGAGAACTATGGCTACACCTTC.

The chain carries TRBV7-2 and TRBJ2-6, with 7 bases aligning to TRBD1. V lost 4 bases, J lost 2 bases, and 2 bases stayed unmatched. The CDR3 runs 15 residues. Germline V CDR1 and CDR2: SGHTA, FQGNSA. This CDR3 reads CASSSRGTGANVLTF. The CDR3 DNA reads TGTGCCAGCAGCTCCAGGGGGACTGGGGCCAACGTCCTGACTTTC.

The rearrangement links TRBV12-3 or TRBV12-4 to TRBJ1-4; TRBD1 matches at 10 bases. This CDR3 contains 13 residues. The CDR3 region has the DNA TGTGCGAGGGGGGACAGGGGTGGTGAAAAACTGTTTTTT. Amino acids: CARGDRGGEKLFF.

This clone was picked up one time. The chain recombines TRBV10-3 with TRBJ2-3; a weak D match, TRBD1 (6 bases). The CDR3 loop spans 15 amino acids. Trimming took off 3 bases at V and 5 bases at J, with 15 bases between the two ends. Germline CDR1 reads ENHRY; CDR2 reads SYGVKD. The CDR3 sequence is CAISDPGKGEDTQYF. As DNA, the CDR3 is TGTGCCATCAGTGATCCGGGGAAGGGGGAAGATACGCAGTATTTT.

J is TRBJ1-4 and V is TRBV4-2; perhaps TRBD1 as D (6 bases). The CDR3 runs 15 residues. Per the germline V gene, CDR1 is LGHNA and CDR2 is YNFKEQ. Trimming removed 3 bases at V and 8 bases at J, with 16 bases between. In nucleotides, the CDR3 is TGTGCCAGCAGCCAGATCGGGGGGCGGGACGAAAAACTGTTTTTT. Its protein product is CASSQIGGRDEKLFF.

The chain combines TRBV10-1 with TRBJ2-2; D unclear. Germline values: CDR1 WNHNN, CDR2 SYGVQD (reference sequence). The V and J ends lost 4 bases and 4 bases respectively, with 13 bases between them. There are 15 residues in the CDR3. Here the CDR3 reads CASSALGLSTGELFF. CDR3 DNA: TGCGCCAGCAGTGCCCTCGGTCTATCCACCGGGGAGCTGTTTTTT.

The gene calls are TRBV10-1 and TRBJ2-2; 8 bases align to TRBD1. Germline assignment: CDR1 WNHNN and CDR2 SYGVQD (reference sequence). This CDR3 region has 14 residues. Trimming took 11 bases from V and 5 from J; bases not matched to a gene: 10. CDR3 protein: CAPNRQGATGELFF. CDR3 in DNA: TGCGCCCCCAACCGTCAGGGGGCAACCGGGGAGCTGTTTTTT.

The V and J genes are TRBV30 and TRBJ2-5; the D is unclear. V was clipped by 0 bases and J by 2 bases, with 4 bases between them. CDR1 and CDR2 from the germline V gene are GTSNPN and SVGIG (reference sequence). The CDR3 totals 12 residues. This CDR3 reads CAWSVTQETQYF. In DNA form, the CDR3 reads TGTGCCTGGAGTGTTACACAAGAGACCCAGTACTTC.